This T cell receptor beta chain appears in the sequencing data of a study of ipilimumab plus nivolumab after autologous stem cell transplantation. Concerning this clone: No antigen is known for it.

Study-level results: Per the authors, repertoire, Treg and microbiota data justify further study.

Assay used: immunoSEQ multiplex PCR; TCRdb lists only in-frame clones, some missing. The sample contains some 25,000 clones, 70% to 90% of which appear only once. The TCR comes from a male donor with diffuse large B-cell lymphoma. The specimen comprised PBMCs, sampled in a trial of ipilimumab plus nivolumab as post-transplant consolidation.

DNA for the CDR3: TGTGCCACCCAACCCAAGGACAGGCAAGAGACCCAGTACTTC. Translation: CATQPKDRQETQYF. The V call is TRBV19, the J call TRBJ2-5, with 7 nucleotides matching TRBD1. This CDR3 region has 14 residues. V dropped 10 bases and J dropped 2; count of bases not matched to a gene: 10. The germline V gene has CDR1 LNHDA and CDR2 SQIVND (reference sequence).